The present entry profiles one TCR beta chain with its context. This clonotype was detected many times. Its antigen specificity is not known. Base quality data are lacking; no much larger clone is found one base away. The data stem from a study of T-cell memory formation after mild COVID-19 (dated by TCRdb to about 2021). With regard to the full study: Most TCR sequence clusters were specific to one of the two donors. Longitudinal TCRalpha and TCRbeta repertoire sequencing tracked T-cell clones expanding and contracting after mild COVID-19 in a couple of donors. The cohort comprised two young, previously healthy adult volunteers, one female and one male.

PBMCs were isolated by Ficoll-Paque density gradient centrifugation. Via the germline V gene, CDR1 is SGHRS and CDR2 YFSETQ. V loses 1 base of germline sequence and J loses 4 bases, and the interval between the two ends is 11 bases. Measured from the cysteine to the phenylalanine, the CDR3 is 15 residues long. Only the CDR3 part of the read is kept: 45 bases, read in frame from the first base. Sequenced using an Illumina NovaSeq 6000. TCRalpha and TCRbeta cDNA libraries were built by 5'RACE with constant-segment primers, adding sample barcodes and unique molecular identifiers. Trizol reagent was used to extract RNA from every sample. Libraries were amplified in two PCR steps, with a second sample barcode and Illumina TruSeq adapters added in the second step. Sequencing of libraries was performed on an Illumina NovaSeq with 2 x 150 bp paired-end reads. Turning to the authors' computational methods: The reads were demultiplexed and collapsed into UMI-guided consensus sequences using migec v1.2.7. Using mixcr v2.1.11, UMI consensuses were aligned to TRA and TRB V and J templates and then assembled into clonotypes. Expanded or contracted clonotypes were those called significant by both edgeR and NoisET, with noise models trained on biological replicates. edgeR calls used a false discovery rate-adjusted p below 0.01 and a log2 fold-change threshold of 1. As an exploratory analysis of dynamics, PCA with hierarchical clustering was applied to max-normalized trajectories of the 1000 most abundant clonotypes. Separately sequenced CD4+ and CD8+ repertoires were used to assign a CD4 or CD8 phenotype to each responding clone. In TCRdb, the public reads were trimmed at Q25 with fastp and aligned with MiXCR, with productive beta chains retained. Every entry covers one CDR3 protein and lists the most common genes and DNA from its rows. These V and J calls rely on TCRdb rather than the paper's analysis. The table for this sample lists about 400,000 distinct CDR3 sequences; under 25% of them were counted only once. The top ten constitute 10% to 15% of the sample.

Summary of the overall study and its limitations: From day 15 to 85, contracting clones showed balanced CD4/CD8 phenotypes, whereas a second wave of clones that expanded from day 15 to 37 leaned towards CD4+. The second-wave clones that peaked on day 37 were not confirmed to be SARS-CoV-2 specific. Only a couple of mild cases were covered by the study, and larger cohorts that include severe cases with pre-infection samples were considered necessary. Contracting CD4+ clones were located mainly in the CM and EM memory subsets, whereas CD8+ clones were found to be enriched in EMRA. The detection of some responding clones in pre-infection memory suggests that pre-existing cross-reactive memory T cells joined the SARS-CoV-2 response.

Specimen: PBMCs or a T cell subset sorted from them (not recorded which). The sequence is built from TRBV5-1 and TRBJ2-2; no D gene call is confident. The receptor's source is an adult woman who had mild COVID-19 (a few samples of this study predate the infection). The sample titles of this study are shuffled in the database, so cell type and time point are left out; the donor was told from shared clones. The CDR3 amino acid sequence is: CASSLTRTPTGELFF. The base sequence is TGCGCCAGCAGCTTGACAAGGACCCCCACCGGGGAGCTGTTTTTT. With all but the CDR3 taken from the reference TRBV5-1 and TRBJ2-2 genes, the full variable domain is: KAGVTQTPRYLIKTRGQQVTLSCSPISGHRSVSWYQQTPGQGLQFLFEYFSETQRNKGNFPGRFSGRQFSNSRSEMNVSTLELGDSALYLCASSLTRTPTGELFFGEGSRLTVL.